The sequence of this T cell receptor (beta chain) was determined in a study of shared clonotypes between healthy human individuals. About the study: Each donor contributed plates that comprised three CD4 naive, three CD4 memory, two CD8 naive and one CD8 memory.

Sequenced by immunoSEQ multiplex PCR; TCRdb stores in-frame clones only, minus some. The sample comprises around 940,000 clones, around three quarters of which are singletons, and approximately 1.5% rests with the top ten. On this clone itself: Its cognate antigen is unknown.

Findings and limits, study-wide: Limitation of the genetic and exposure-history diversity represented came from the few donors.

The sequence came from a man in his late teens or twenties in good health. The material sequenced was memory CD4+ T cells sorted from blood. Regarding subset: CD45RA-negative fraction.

CDR3 protein: CASSLDTGHNYGYTF. CDR3 bases: TGCGCCAGCAGCTTGGATACAGGGCATAACTATGGCTACACCTTC. The V call is TRBV5-1, the J call TRBJ1-2; TRBD1 might be the D (6 bases). CDR1 SGHRS and CDR2 YFSETQ come from the germline V gene. The CDR3 sequence is 15 residues long. V was shortened by 0 bases and J by 1 base, with 10 bases between the two germline ends.